The T cell receptor (beta chain) described here comes from a study of T cell responses to AZD1222 COVID-19 vaccine. The study, taken as a whole, reports: Targeting of unmutated variant regions was reportedly seen in nearly half of spike-specific TCRs.

On this clone itself: What it recognizes is unknown.

Repertoires were generated with immunoSEQ multiplex PCR, while TCRdb's copy carries only in-frame clones and drops some. The table records 150,000 to 250,000 clones, roughly 92% of them present only once. The CDR3 covers 13 residues. Germline CDR1 is SQVTM and CDR2 is ANQGSEA. V shed 5 bases and J shed 0 bases, with 8 bases lying between them. The starting material was peripheral blood, obtained 28 days after the second AZD1222 dose. This TCR was recovered from an adult who received the AZD1222 COVID-19 vaccine. The chain recombines TRBV29-1 with TRBJ1-5; D remains ambiguous. CDR3 sequence reads: CSVRTDSNQPQHF. CDR3 in DNA: TGCAGCGTTCGGACGGATAGCAATCAGCCCCAGCATTTT.